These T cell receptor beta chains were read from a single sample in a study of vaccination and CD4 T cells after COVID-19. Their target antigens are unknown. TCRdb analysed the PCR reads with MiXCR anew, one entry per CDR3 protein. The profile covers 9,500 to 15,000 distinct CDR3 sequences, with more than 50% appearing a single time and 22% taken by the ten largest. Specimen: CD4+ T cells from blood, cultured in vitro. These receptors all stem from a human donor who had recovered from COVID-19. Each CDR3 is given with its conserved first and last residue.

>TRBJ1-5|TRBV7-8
CASSLADSNQPQHF
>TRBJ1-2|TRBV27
CASSLGWGLDYGYTF
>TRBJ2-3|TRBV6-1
CASSGLSGGGDTQYF
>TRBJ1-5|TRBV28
CASSWTGADQPQHF
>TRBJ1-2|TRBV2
CASSAQGDYGYTF
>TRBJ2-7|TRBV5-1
CASSLTGLAGRYEQYF
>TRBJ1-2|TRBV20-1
CSALGGDRRYGYTF
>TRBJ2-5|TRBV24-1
CATAAGGNQETQYF
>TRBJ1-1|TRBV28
CASRPSGTGRTEAFF
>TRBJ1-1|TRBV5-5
CASSWGRNTEAFF
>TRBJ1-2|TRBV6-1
CATYRGVNYGYTF
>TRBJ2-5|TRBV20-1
CSASLWTVTGGKETQYF
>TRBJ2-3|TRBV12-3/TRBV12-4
CASSAHPLGGTDTQYF
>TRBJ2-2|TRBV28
CASTNNRLVATGELFF
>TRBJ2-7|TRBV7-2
CASSFQLAREQYF
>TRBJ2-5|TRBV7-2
CASSNSGSSQETQYF
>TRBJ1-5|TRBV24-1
CATSRGSNQPQHF
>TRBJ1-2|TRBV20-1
CSARTGRYGYTF
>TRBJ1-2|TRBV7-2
CASRTDRGSYGYTF
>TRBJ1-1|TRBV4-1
CASSQIGNTEAFF
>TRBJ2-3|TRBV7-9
CASSPSGSTDTQYF
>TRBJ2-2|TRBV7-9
CASSLPQGAGELFF